A selection of T cell receptor beta chains follows, all from one sample in a study of metastatic and nonmetastatic thyroid tumors. With MiXCR, TCRdb called clones anew from the PCR reads. The sample carries roughly 14,000 clones, roughly 34% recorded once. Sequencing was done on a sample of tumor tissue. These receptors were collected from a male donor with papillary thyroid cancer or a benign thyroid nodule (not recorded which). Some clones in this sample may be carry-over from other donors' samples. The CDR3 runs from the conserved cysteine through the conserved F or W. The order of the fields is V gene, D gene, J gene, clone size, CDR3 DNA, CDR3 protein. A D gene is named only where the DNA matches it firmly. The size field is filled for only some rows; it gives once, few, many or a size class.

TRBV2	-	TRBJ2-7	few	TGTGCCAGCAGTGAAGGGACCTCCGTGACATACGAGCAGTACTTC	CASSEGTSVTYEQYF
TRBV6-6	TRBD1	TRBJ2-7	medium-sized	TGTGCCAGCAGTTACTCGCGACAGGGACCCCACGAGCAGTACTTC	CASSYSRQGPHEQYF
TRBV6-1	TRBD1	TRBJ2-1	-	TGTGCCAGCAGCCCCAGGGACAGGGAAGTAAATGAGCAGTTCTTC	CASSPRDREVNEQFF
TRBV5-6	TRBD2	TRBJ2-7	many	TGTGCCAGCAGCTCGGATCGGGAGGGAAGGCACGAGCAGTACTTC	CASSSDREGRHEQYF
TRBV12-3/TRBV12-4	-	TRBJ1-2	-	TGTGCCAGCAGTTCCCGGTACAGAAGTCTTAACTATGGCTACACCTTC	CASSSRYRSLNYGYTF
TRBV12-3/TRBV12-4	-	TRBJ2-7	-	TGTGCCAGCAGTTTAGGGGACTCCACAAGGGAAGAGCAGTACTTC	CASSLGDSTREEQYF
TRBV5-1	TRBD1	TRBJ2-7	once	TGCGCCAGCAGCTGGGGACAGGGTGGCTACGAGCAGTACTTC	CASSWGQGGYEQYF
TRBV15	-	TRBJ1-5	medium-sized	TGTGCCACCGCAGCGGGGAGCAATCAGCCCCAGCATTTT	CATAAGSNQPQHF
TRBV19	TRBD1	TRBJ2-3	many	TGTGCCAGTAGTACCCGGGACAGGGTAGTCCCAGATACGCAGTATTTT	CASSTRDRVVPDTQYF
TRBV20-1	-	TRBJ2-1	many	TGCAGTGCTCCCAACGGCCGGGCCACCTACAATGAGCAGTTCTTC	CSAPNGRATYNEQFF
TRBV20-1	-	TRBJ2-7	-	TGCAGTCAGGAAGGGGGACTCCTCTGGTACGATCAGTACTTC	CSQEGGLLWYDQYF
TRBV9	TRBD2	TRBJ2-3	-	TGTGCTATCAGCGCAATGGGACTAGCGGGGGGTAAGACGCAGTATTTT	CAISAMGLAGGKTQYF
TRBV29-1	-	TRBJ2-1	many	TGCAGTCTCCGAGACAGGCTGTACAATGAGCAGTTCTTC	CSLRDRLYNEQFF
TRBV12-3/TRBV12-4	TRBD1	TRBJ2-7	medium-sized	TGTGCCAGCAGAATCGGACAGGGCCCCTACGAGCAGTACTTC	CASRIGQGPYEQYF
TRBV4-3	-	TRBJ2-3	-	TGCGCCAGCAGCCAAGAGGCGCGGCAACTCACAGATACGCAGTATTTT	CASSQEARQLTDTQYF
TRBV20-1	-	TRBJ1-1	medium-sized	TGCAGTGCTAGAGATCTACAGGGTAATTGGATGAACACTGAAGCTTTCTTT	CSARDLQGNWMNTEAFF
TRBV11-3	-	TRBJ1-4	-	TGTGCCAGCAGCTTAGCGGGGGAAAGCGCTAATGAAAAACTGTTTTTT	CASSLAGESANEKLFF
TRBV24-1	TRBD1	TRBJ2-3	-	TGTGCCACCAGTAGGGAGACAGGGGGCTCATGGTTCACAGATACTCAGTATTTT	CATSRETGGSWFTDTQYF
TRBV4-3	TRBD1	TRBJ1-6	-	TGCGCCAGCAGCCAAGAAACAGGGACAGGAAGCTCACCCCTCCACTTT	CASSQETGTGSSPLHF
TRBV5-1	-	TRBJ2-5	many	TGCGCCAGCAGCCCCAGGGGGGGGATGGAGACCCAGTACTTC	CASSPRGGMETQYF
TRBV5-1	-	TRBJ2-3	-	TGCGCCAGCAGCCCCGGCCTCGCACTCCAACAAGGCGATACGCAGTATTTT	CASSPGLALQQGDTQYF
TRBV19	-	TRBJ1-2	-	TGTGCCAGTATGGCGAACTATGGCTACACCTTC	CASMANYGYTF
TRBV10-2	TRBD2	TRBJ2-3	many	TGCGCCAGCAGGGTGCAAGAGCGGGAGGGCCGTGATACGCAGTATTTT	CASRVQEREGRDTQYF
TRBV5-1	-	TRBJ1-2	-	TGCGCCAGCAGCTTGTCAGGGATCGAGTGGGGCTACACCTTC	CASSLSGIEWGYTF
TRBV7-2	-	TRBJ2-3	many	TGTGCCAGCAGCTTAGCGGGGAGCCGCGGAGGTACGCAGTATTTT	CASSLAGSRGGTQYF
TRBV20-1	TRBD1	TRBJ2-5	many	TGCAGTGCCCCGAAAAGGACAGGCCAAGAGACCCAGTACTTC	CSAPKRTGQETQYF
TRBV24-1	TRBD2	TRBJ2-3	-	TGTGCCCCCAGTGATCCCGGACTAGCGGGGAGTCAAGATACGCAGTATTTT	CAPSDPGLAGSQDTQYF
TRBV6-2/TRBV6-3	-	TRBJ2-6	-	TGTGCCAGCAGTTACTCTAGCTCTGGGGCCAACGTCCTGACTTTC	CASSYSSSGANVLTF
TRBV5-1	-	TRBJ1-5	-	TGCGCCAGCAGCTTGCGGGGAAGCTATAGCAATCAGCCCCTGCATTTT	CASSLRGSYSNQPLHF
TRBV14	TRBD1	TRBJ1-4	-	TGTGCCAGCAGCCAAGAAATGTTGGGACAGGGGATGAAACTGTTTTTT	CASSQEMLGQGMKLFF
TRBV24-1	TRBD1	TRBJ1-2	many	TGTGCCACCAGTGACCCGGGACAGGACTATGATGGCTATGGCTACACCTTC	CATSDPGQDYDGYGYTF
TRBV20-1	-	TRBJ2-7	-	TGCAGTCTCTGGCTAGTGGGGGGGCGTAGGGTCGAGCAGTACTTC	CSLWLVGGRRVEQYF
TRBV20-1	TRBD1	TRBJ2-3	many	TGCAGTGCCAACCGGGACAGAACAGATACGCAGTATTTT	CSANRDRTDTQYF
TRBV20-1	-	TRBJ2-3	-	TGCAGTGCTAGCGGGTCAAGCACAGATACGCAGTATTTT	CSASGSSTDTQYF
TRBV7-2	-	TRBJ1-5	many	TGTGCCAGCAGCTTAGCATCTTCGGGCAATCAGCCCCAGCATTTT	CASSLASSGNQPQHF
TRBV6-1	-	TRBJ1-5	few	TGTGCCAGCAGCCTGGACACGGGGAATCAGCCCCAGCATTTT	CASSLDTGNQPQHF
TRBV24-1	TRBD1	TRBJ2-1	large	TGTGCCACCAAGGAACCGGGACAGGGGACGTTCTTC	CATKEPGQGTFF
TRBV2	-	TRBJ1-1	few	TGTGCCAGCAGTACGGGGGTCTTGAACACTGAAGCTTTCTTT	CASSTGVLNTEAFF
TRBV5-1	-	TRBJ2-7	-	TGCGCCAGAAGCTACGATCAGATACCCTCGGGAGAGCAGTACTTC	CARSYDQIPSGEQYF
TRBV11-3	-	TRBJ1-6	once	TGTGCCAGCAGCTTAGACAGCAATTCACCCCTCCACTTT	CASSLDSNSPLHF
TRBV9	-	TRBJ2-3	-	TGTGCCAGCAGCGTAGATCCGGGACTCAACACAGATACGCAGTATTTT	CASSVDPGLNTDTQYF
TRBV11-2	TRBD1	TRBJ2-1	-	TGTGCCAGCAGCAACTTCCGGGACAGGGGGAGTAATGAGCAGTTCTTC	CASSNFRDRGSNEQFF
TRBV3-1	TRBD2	TRBJ2-7	few	TGTGCCAGCAGCTGGGAGGGTGGGGAGCAGTACTTC	CASSWEGGEQYF
TRBV20-1	-	TRBJ2-7	many	TGCAGTGCTAGTAGCGGACTCCCCTCCTACGAGCAGTACTTC	CSASSGLPSYEQYF
TRBV10-3	TRBD1	TRBJ2-6	many	TGTGCCATCTCTGACCGTCTTCGGGACAGCTTGTCTGGGGCCAACGTCCTGACTTTC	CAISDRLRDSLSGANVLTF
TRBV5-1	-	TRBJ2-3	many	TGCGCCAGCAGCTTGGTCGATACGCAGTATTTT	CASSLVDTQYF
TRBV20-1	TRBD2	TRBJ2-3	many	TGCAGTGCTAGGGAAGCGCGGGGGGTTCACCCTAGCACAGATACGCAGTATTTT	CSAREARGVHPSTDTQYF
TRBV7-2	-	TRBJ2-7	-	TGTGCCAGCAGCTTAGAACACAGCTCCTACGAGCAGTACTTC	CASSLEHSSYEQYF
TRBV7-8	TRBD1	TRBJ2-2	once	TGTTCCAGCAGTTTTCGACCACAGGGGGCAGACACCGGGGAGCTGTTTTTT	CSSSFRPQGADTGELFF
TRBV6-1	TRBD1	TRBJ2-3	many	TGTGCCAGCAGTCGCTATTCCGGACAGGGCCCAGATACGCAGTATTTT	CASSRYSGQGPDTQYF
TRBV5-1	TRBD1	TRBJ1-2	medium-sized	TGCGCCAGCAGCTTATCGGGACAGGGGTTTATCTATGGCTACACCTTC	CASSLSGQGFIYGYTF
TRBV3-1	TRBD2	TRBJ2-2	many	TGTGCCAGCAGCCAACACGGACTAGCCTCAAACACCGGGGAGCTGTTTTTT	CASSQHGLASNTGELFF
TRBV19	-	TRBJ1-5	-	TGTGCCAGTAGTTCTATACCCTGGGGACGGAACAATCAGCCCCAGCATTTT	CASSSIPWGRNNQPQHF
TRBV12-3/TRBV12-4	TRBD1	TRBJ2-7	few	TGTGCCAGCATCCGACGGACAGGGGCCTACGAGCAGTACTTC	CASIRRTGAYEQYF
TRBV5-1	-	TRBJ2-5	many	TGCGCCAGCACGGGGGGCCGAGAGACCCAGTACTTC	CASTGGRETQYF
TRBV11-2	-	TRBJ1-2	-	TGTGCCAGCAGCTCCATTAGTAACTATGGCTACACCTTC	CASSSISNYGYTF
TRBV30	-	TRBJ1-5	medium-sized	TGTGCCTGGAGTGTACAGGGTCAGCCCCAGCATTTT	CAWSVQGQPQHF
TRBV20-1	-	TRBJ1-1	medium-sized	TGCAGTGCTAGAGTCTTTGCAGGGATGAACACTGAAGCTTTCTTT	CSARVFAGMNTEAFF
TRBV28	-	TRBJ2-7	few	TGTGCCATTTGGGATAAATACGAGCAGTACTTC	CAIWDKYEQYF
TRBV7-9	-	TRBJ1-2	-	TGTGCCAGCAGCTCCCCGCATATTACAGTGGATGTCTACACCTTC	CASSSPHITVDVYTF